The TCR beta chain described here comes from a study of shared clonotypes between healthy human individuals. This table comes from immunoSEQ multiplex PCR, and its TCRdb copy is limited to in-frame clones, with some not included. The repertoire has about 1.4 million clones, more than 95% of them found once; the top ten carry 1% to 1.5%. The sequence derives from a man aged 25-40 years in good health. The sequencing sample was made of naive CD4+ T cells sorted from blood. Noted subset: CD45RA+ positively selected.

CDR3 loop: CASSYFPQPRFYEQYF. The CDR3 nucleotides are TGTGCCAGCAGTTATTTTCCCCAACCTAGGTTCTACGAGCAGTACTTC. The chain couples TRBV6-5 to TRBJ2-7; no reliable D call. CDR1 and CDR2 from the germline V gene are MNHEY and SVGAGI. The CDR3 is 16 amino acids. The V end was cut by 3 bases, the J end by 3 bases, with 18 bases between.